This T cell receptor (beta chain) was observed in a study of blood T cell repertoires in COVID-19. Background on the study: Samples of COVID-19 (acute and convalescent) were obtained from the United States, Italy and Spain. T cells, B-cell-depleted T cells, or PBMCs provided the cDNA or gDNA that served as material.

During the 2 weeks before they entered the study, exposed participants had met someone with a PCR-confirmed or clinician-diagnosed COVID-19 case. V lost 2 bases to trimming and J lost 10 bases, with 21 bases between them. The CDR3 runs 15 residues. Germline lookup yields CDR1 SGDLS and CDR2 YYNGEE. Repertoires were generated with immunoSEQ multiplex PCR, while TCRdb's copy carries only in-frame clones and drops some. The sample consists of hundreds of thousands of clones, about 88% of them appearing once. The chain joins TRBV9 to TRBJ1-2, with D tentatively TRBD1 (6 bases). The sample taken for sequencing was PBMCs or T cells enriched from blood (not recorded which). The sequence was collected from a woman in her twenties or thirties who had been exposed to COVID-19. In DNA, the CDR3 is TGTGCCAGCAGCGTCGGTCCCGGCTCGCAGGGGAACTACACCTTC. Translating gives CASSVGPGSQGNYTF.